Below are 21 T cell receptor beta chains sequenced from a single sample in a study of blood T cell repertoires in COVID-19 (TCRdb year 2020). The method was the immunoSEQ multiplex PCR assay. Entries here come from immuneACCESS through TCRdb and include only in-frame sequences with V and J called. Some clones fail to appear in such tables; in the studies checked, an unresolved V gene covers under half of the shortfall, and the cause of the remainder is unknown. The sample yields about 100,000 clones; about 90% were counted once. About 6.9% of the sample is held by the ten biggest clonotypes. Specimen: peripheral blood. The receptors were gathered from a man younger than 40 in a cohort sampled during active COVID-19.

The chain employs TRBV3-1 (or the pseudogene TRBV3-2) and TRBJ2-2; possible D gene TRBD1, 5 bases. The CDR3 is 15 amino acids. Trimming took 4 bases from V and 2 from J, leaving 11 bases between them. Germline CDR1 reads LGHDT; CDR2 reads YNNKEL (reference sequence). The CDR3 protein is CASSLQTGNTGELFF. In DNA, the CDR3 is TGTGCCAGCAGCCTTCAAACAGGAAACACCGGGGAGCTGTTTTTT.

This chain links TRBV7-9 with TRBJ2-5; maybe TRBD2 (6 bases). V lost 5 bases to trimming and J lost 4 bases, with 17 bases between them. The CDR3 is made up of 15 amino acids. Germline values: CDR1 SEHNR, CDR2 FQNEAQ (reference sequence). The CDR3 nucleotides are TGTGCCAGCAGCCGGCTGGGGGGTCAAGGAGAGACCCAGTACTTC. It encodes CASSRLGGQGETQYF. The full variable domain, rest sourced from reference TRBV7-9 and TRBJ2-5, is DTGVSQNPRHKITKRGQNVTFRCDPISEHNRLYWYRQTLGQGPEFLTYFQNEAQLEKSRLLSDRFSAERPKGSFSTLEIQRTEQGDSAMYLCASSRLGGQGETQYFGPGTRLLVL.

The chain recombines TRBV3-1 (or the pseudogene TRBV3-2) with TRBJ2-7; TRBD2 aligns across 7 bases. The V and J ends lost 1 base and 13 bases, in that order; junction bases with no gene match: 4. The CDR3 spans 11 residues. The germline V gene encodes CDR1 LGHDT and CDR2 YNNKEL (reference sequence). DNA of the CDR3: TGTGCCAGCAGCCAAGGTCGGGGGGTTTACTTC. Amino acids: CASSQGRGVYF.

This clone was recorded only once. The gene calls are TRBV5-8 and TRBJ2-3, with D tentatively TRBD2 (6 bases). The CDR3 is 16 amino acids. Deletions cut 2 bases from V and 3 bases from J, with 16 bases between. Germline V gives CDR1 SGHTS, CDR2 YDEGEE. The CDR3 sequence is CASSFGGYQETDTQYF. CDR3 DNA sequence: TGTGCCAGCAGCTTTGGGGGGTATCAAGAAACAGATACGCAGTATTTT.

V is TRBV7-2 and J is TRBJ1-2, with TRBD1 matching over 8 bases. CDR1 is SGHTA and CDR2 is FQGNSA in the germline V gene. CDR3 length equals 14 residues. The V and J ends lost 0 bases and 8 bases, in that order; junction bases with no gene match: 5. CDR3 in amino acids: CASSLAQGAPGYTF. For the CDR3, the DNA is TGTGCCAGCAGCTTAGCCCAGGGGGCGCCCGGCTACACCTTC.

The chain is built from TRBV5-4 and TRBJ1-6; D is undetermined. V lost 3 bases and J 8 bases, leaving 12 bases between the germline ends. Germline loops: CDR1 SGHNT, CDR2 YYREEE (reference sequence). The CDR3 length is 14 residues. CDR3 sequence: CASSSERADSPLHF. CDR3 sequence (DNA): TGTGCCAGCAGCTCGGAAAGAGCGGATTCACCCCTCCACTTT.

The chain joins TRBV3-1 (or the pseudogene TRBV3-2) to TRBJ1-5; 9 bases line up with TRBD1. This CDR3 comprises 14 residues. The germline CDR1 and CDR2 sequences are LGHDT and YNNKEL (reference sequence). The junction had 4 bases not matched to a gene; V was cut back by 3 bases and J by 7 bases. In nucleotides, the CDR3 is TGTGCCAGCAGCCAGCGGGACAGGGCCCAGCCCCAGCATTTT. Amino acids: CASSQRDRAQPQHF.

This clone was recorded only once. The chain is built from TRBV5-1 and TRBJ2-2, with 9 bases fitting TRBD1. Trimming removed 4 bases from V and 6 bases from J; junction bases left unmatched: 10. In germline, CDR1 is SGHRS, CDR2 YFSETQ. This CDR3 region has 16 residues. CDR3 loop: CASSPWTGALAGELFF. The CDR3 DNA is TGCGCCAGCAGCCCCTGGACAGGGGCCCTTGCCGGGGAGCTGTTTTTT.

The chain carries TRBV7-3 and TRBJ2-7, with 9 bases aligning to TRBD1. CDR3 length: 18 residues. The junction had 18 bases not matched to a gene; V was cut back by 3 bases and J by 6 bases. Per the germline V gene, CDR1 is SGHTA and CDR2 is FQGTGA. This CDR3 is CASSFRSGPGTGRGEQYF. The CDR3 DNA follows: TGTGCCAGCAGCTTTCGTTCGGGCCCCGGGACAGGGAGAGGCGAGCAGTACTTC.

CDR3 bases: TGTGCCAGCGGGACTAGCGGCACAGATACGCAGTATTTT. It yields the protein CASGTSGTDTQYF. V gene TRBV6-5 combines with J gene TRBJ2-3; 10 bases are shared with TRBD2. Germline CDR1 MNHEY, CDR2 SVGAGI. V was clipped by 8 bases and J by 1 base; unmatched bases: 0. The length of the CDR3 is 13 residues.

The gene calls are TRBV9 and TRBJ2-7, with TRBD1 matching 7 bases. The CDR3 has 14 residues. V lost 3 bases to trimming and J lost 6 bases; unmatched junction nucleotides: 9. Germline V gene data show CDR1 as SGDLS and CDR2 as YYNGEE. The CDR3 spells CASSDTTGAGEQYF. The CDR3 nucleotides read TGTGCCAGCAGCGATACAACAGGGGCGGGCGAGCAGTACTTC.

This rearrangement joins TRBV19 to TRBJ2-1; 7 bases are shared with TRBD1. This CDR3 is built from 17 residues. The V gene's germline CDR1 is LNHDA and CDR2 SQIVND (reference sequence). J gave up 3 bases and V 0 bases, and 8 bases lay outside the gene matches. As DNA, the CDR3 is TGTGCCAGTAGTATAGATCGTCGGCCAGGGGGCTACAATGAGCAGTTCTTC. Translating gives CASSIDRRPGGYNEQFF.

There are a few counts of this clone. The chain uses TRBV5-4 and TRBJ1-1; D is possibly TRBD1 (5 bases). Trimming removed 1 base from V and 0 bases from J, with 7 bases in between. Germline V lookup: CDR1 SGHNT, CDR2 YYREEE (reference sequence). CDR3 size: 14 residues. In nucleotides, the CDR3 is TGTGCCAGCAGCTTGTGGGGGGTGAACACTGAAGCTTTCTTT. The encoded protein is CASSLWGVNTEAFF.

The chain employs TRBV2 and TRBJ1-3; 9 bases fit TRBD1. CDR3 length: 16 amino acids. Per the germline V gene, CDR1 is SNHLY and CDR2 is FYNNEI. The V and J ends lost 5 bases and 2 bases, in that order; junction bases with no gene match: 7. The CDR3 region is CASSLGQGLAGNTIYF. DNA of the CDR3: TGTGCCAGCAGTTTAGGACAGGGGCTAGCTGGAAACACCATATATTTT.

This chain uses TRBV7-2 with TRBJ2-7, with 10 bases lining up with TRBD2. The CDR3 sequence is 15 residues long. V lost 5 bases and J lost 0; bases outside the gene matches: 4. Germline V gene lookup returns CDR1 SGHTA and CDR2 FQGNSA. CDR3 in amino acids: CASSNSGGSSYEQYF. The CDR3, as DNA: TGTGCCAGCAGCAATAGCGGGGGGAGCTCCTACGAGCAGTACTTC.

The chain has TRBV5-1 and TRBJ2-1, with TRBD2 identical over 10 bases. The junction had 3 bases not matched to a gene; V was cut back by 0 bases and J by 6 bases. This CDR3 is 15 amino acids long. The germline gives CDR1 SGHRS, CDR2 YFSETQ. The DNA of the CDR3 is TGCGCCAGCAGCTTGGGGCTAGCGGGGGCCAATGAGCAGTTCTTC. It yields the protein CASSLGLAGANEQFF.

CDR3 loop: CASSVGLTYEQYF. The CDR3 region has the DNA TGTGCCAGCAGCGTGGGCTTGACCTACGAGCAGTACTTC. The V and J genes are TRBV27 and TRBJ2-7; D remains unclear. The CDR3 runs to 13 residues. Deletions cut 6 bases from V and 2 bases from J, with 11 bases between. Germline values: CDR1 MNHEY, CDR2 SMNVEV (reference sequence).

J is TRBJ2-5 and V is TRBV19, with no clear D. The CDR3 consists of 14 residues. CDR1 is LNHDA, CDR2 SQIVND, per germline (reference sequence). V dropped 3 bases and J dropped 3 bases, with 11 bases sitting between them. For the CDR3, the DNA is TGTGCCAGTAGTATCGCCGGAGCCGAAGAGACCCAGTACTTC. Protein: CASSIAGAEETQYF. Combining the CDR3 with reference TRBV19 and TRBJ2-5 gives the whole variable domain DGGITQSPKYLFRKEGQNVTLSCEQNLNHDAMYWYRQDPGQGLRLIYYSQIVNDFQKGDIAEGYSVSREKKESFPLTVTSAQKNPTAFYLCASSIAGAEETQYFGPGTRLLVL.

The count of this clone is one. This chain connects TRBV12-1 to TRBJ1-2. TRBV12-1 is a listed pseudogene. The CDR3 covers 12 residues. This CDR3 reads CASSFARFGYTF. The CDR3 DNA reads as TGTGCCAGCAGCTTTGCCCGGTTTGGCTACACCTTC.

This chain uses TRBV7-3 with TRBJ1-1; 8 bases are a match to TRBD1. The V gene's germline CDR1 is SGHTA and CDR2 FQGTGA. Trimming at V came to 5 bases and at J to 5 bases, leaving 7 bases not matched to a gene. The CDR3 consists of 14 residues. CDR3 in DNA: TGTGCCAGCAGCCGCAGGGGGCGCGAGACTGAAGCTTTCTTT. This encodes CASSRRGRETEAFF.

CDR3: CASTPLAGYYNEQFF. The CDR3 DNA sequence: TGTGCCAGCACCCCATTGGCGGGCTACTACAATGAGCAGTTCTTC. The V gene is TRBV7-8, the J gene TRBJ2-1; D perhaps matches TRBD2 (5 bases). In germline, CDR1 is SGHVS, CDR2 FQNEAQ. The CDR3 sequence is 15 residues long. V was clipped by 7 bases and J by 3 bases, with 16 bases between them. Looking up the rest from reference TRBV7-8 and TRBJ2-1 gives the full variable domain: GAGVSQSPRYKVAKRGQDVALRCDPISGHVSLFWYQQALGQGPEFLTYFQNEAQLDKSGLPSDRFFAERPEGSVSTLKIQRTQQEDSAVYLCASTPLAGYYNEQFFGPGTRLTVL.